These 3 T cell receptor beta chains were all obtained from the same sample, sequenced in a study of T cells expressing NK-cell markers. Each CDR3 protein gets one entry in TCRdb, which reprocessed the 5' RACE reads and gives no DNA. The sample totals about 150,000 distinct CDR3 sequences. Material for sequencing was blood T cells: a sorted CD56 or NKG2C T cell subset, CD4+ or CD8+ T cells, or bulk PBMC T cells (not recorded which). Receptors were obtained from a woman aged 45-65 years in good health.

The V and J genes are TRBV5-1 and TRBJ2-3; TCRdb gives TRBD1 as the D gene, but with no DNA this cannot be confirmed. The CDR3 has 15 residues. Germline values: CDR1 SGHRS, CDR2 YFSETQ. The CDR3 is CASSFPGQGPDTQYF.

The chain carries TRBV9 and TRBJ2-3. The CDR3 runs 12 residues. Germline CDR1 is SGDLS and CDR2 is YYNGEE. CDR3 residues: CASSALGDTQYF.

The chain has TRBV20-1 and TRBJ1-6; as DNA is missing, the TRBD1 call by TCRdb cannot be tested. This CDR3 has 12 amino acids. From germline, CDR1 is DFQATT and CDR2 SNEGSKA (reference sequence). The CDR3 here is CSVTGLNSPLHF.